One and the same sample provided the 27 T cell receptor beta chains below, sequenced in a study of early T cells in non-severe SARS-CoV-2 infection. From the 5' RACE reads, TCRdb called clonotypes with MiXCR, one entry per CDR3 protein. The sample holds about 79,000 distinct CDR3 sequences, less than 15% seen once. Sequenced: whole blood. Receptors originate from an adult who was a healthcare worker with PCR-confirmed SARS-CoV-2 infection or an uninfected control (not recorded which).

This clonotype was seen only a few times. The CDR3 DNA is TGTGCCAGCAGCTTGCTACTAGGGAGTGAGCAGTTCTTC. It encodes CASSLLLGSEQFF. The chain combines TRBV7-2 with TRBJ2-1; perhaps TRBD2 as D (5 bases). Germline V gene sequence: CDR1 SGHTA, CDR2 FQGNSA. CDR3 size: 13 residues. Trimming left V 3 bases short and J 9 bases short, with 12 bases between.

The chain combines TRBV7-2 with TRBJ2-7; 11 bases fit TRBD2. J lost 7 bases, V lost 5 bases, and 7 bases had no gene match. The CDR3 runs to 14 residues. Germline CDR1 is SGHTA and CDR2 is FQGNSA. CDR3 nucleotides: TGTGCCAGCAGCCTTAGCGGGGGGGCCGAAGAGCAGTACTTC. Its protein product is CASSLSGGAEEQYF.

This clonotype has only a few counts. The chain couples TRBV27 to TRBJ1-5; 8 bases map to TRBD1. Germline V lookup: CDR1 MNHEY, CDR2 SMNVEV (reference sequence). After removal of 6 bases from V and 7 bases from J, the junction contained 8 bases not matched to a gene. The CDR3 extends over 14 amino acids. Here the CDR3 reads CASRNTGGVQPQHF. Written as DNA, the CDR3 is TGTGCCAGCAGAAATACAGGGGGTGTACAGCCCCAGCATTTT.

The sample holds a few counts of this clonotype. The chain carries TRBV20-1 and TRBJ2-3; no reliable D call. The V end lost 6 bases, the J end lost 13 bases, and 17 bases lay between the germline ends. CDR1 and CDR2 from the germline V gene are DFQATT and SNEGSKA (reference sequence). This CDR3 region has 11 residues. The CDR3 loop reads CSAAPGPREYF. The CDR3 DNA reads as TGCAGTGCCGCACCGGGTCCTCGGGAGTATTTT.

Many counts were recorded for this clonotype. The chain combines TRBV7-8 with TRBJ1-1; D possibly corresponds to TRBD1 (5 bases). The germline CDR1 and CDR2 sequences are SGHVS and FQNEAQ. The CDR3 has 15 residues. V lost 1 base and J lost 2, with 11 bases in between. CDR3 bases: TGTGCCAGCAGCTTAGAGGCAGGGCCCAACACTGAAGCTTTCTTT. Translation gives CASSLEAGPNTEAFF.

This clonotype was observed a handful of times. The chain joins TRBV20-1 to TRBJ2-2, with unresolved D. V was shortened by 2 bases and J by 4 bases, with 14 bases between the two germline ends. Per germline, CDR1 DFQATT and CDR2 SNEGSKA (reference sequence). The CDR3 totals 15 residues. The CDR3 protein is CSARYNGKSTGELFF. CDR3 in DNA: TGCAGTGCTAGATACAACGGCAAGAGCACCGGGGAGCTGTTTTTT.

This rearrangement joins TRBV4-1 to TRBJ2-5, with TRBD1 matching 8 bases. With 5 bases clipped from V and 5 bases from J, the junction kept 13 bases outside the gene matches. Germline assignment: CDR1 MGHRA and CDR2 YSYEKL. This CDR3 comprises 16 residues. For the CDR3, the DNA is TGCGCCAGCAGCGTAGACGACTTCGACAGGGGTGAGACCCAGTACTTC. This codes for CASSVDDFDRGETQYF.

This clonotype has a count of ten or more. CDR3 loop: CASSLGDRIGTEAFF. CDR3 nucleotides: TGCGCCAGCAGCTTGGGCGACAGGATAGGCACTGAAGCTTTCTTT. The chain recombines TRBV5-1 with TRBJ1-1, with D possibly being TRBD1 (6 bases). The CDR3 runs 15 residues. Germline-derived CDR1 and CDR2 are SGHRS and YFSETQ. Trimming removed 0 bases from V and 4 bases from J, with 13 bases in between.

This clonotype was detected only a few times. The V gene is TRBV5-4, the J gene TRBJ1-1; a possible D gene is TRBD1 (5 bases). The CDR3 contains 17 residues. CDR1 and CDR2 from the germline V gene are SGHNT and YYREEE (reference sequence). The V end lost 0 bases, the J end lost 1 base, and 16 bases lay between the germline ends. The CDR3 spells CASSLVGVAGSNTEAFF. The CDR3 DNA is TGTGCCAGCAGCTTGGTGGGGGTCGCAGGATCGAACACTGAAGCTTTCTTT.

CDR3: CAWSPGGHLPNYGYTF. The CDR3 DNA follows: TGTGCCTGGAGCCCGGGCGGGCACTTGCCTAACTATGGCTACACCTTC. V is TRBV30 and J is TRBJ1-2; D remains unclear. Deletions cut 3 bases from V and 0 bases from J, with 17 bases between. The CDR3 spans 16 residues. The germline CDR1 and CDR2 sequences are GTSNPN and SVGIG (reference sequence).

V is TRBV12-3 or TRBV12-4 and J is TRBJ2-5; 10 positions match TRBD2. This CDR3 spans 17 amino acids. The V segment lost 4 bases and the J segment 5 bases; nucleotides outside the gene matches: 13. This chain's CDR3 is CASSSPVGLAIHETQYF. The CDR3 coding sequence is TGTGCCAGCAGTTCGCCGGTGGGACTAGCGATCCATGAGACCCAGTACTTC.

This clonotype has a handful of counts. The junction differs from germline at one of its ends, possibly a read error. The chain links TRBV13 to TRBJ2-7; D call uncertain. This CDR3 contains 15 residues. Germline loops: CDR1 PRHDT, CDR2 FYEKMQ (reference sequence). CDR3 DNA: TGTACCAGCAGCTTTTCCGGCAAGACCTCCTACGAGCAGTACTTC. Its protein is CTSSFSGKTSYEQYF.

This clonotype has just a few counts. The J gene is TRBJ1-2, the V gene TRBV12-3 or TRBV12-4; possible D gene TRBD1, 5 bases. V gave up 6 bases and J gave up 5 bases, with 13 bases separating them. The CDR3 length is 13 residues. The CDR3 region is CASRRGSTYGYTF. CDR3 DNA sequence: TGTGCCAGCAGGCGGGGCAGCACATATGGCTACACCTTC.

The CDR3 region is CASSEAQGQPQHF. The CDR3 bases are TGTGCCAGCAGTGAAGCCCAGGGGCAGCCCCAGCATTTT. The rearrangement links TRBV6-1 to TRBJ1-5; tentatively, D is TRBD1 (6 bases). The ends were cut back, 0 bases at V and 7 bases at J, with 7 bases in the middle. The CDR3 sequence is 13 residues long. Germline CDR1 MNHNS, CDR2 SASEGT.

By sample fraction, this clonotype is medium-sized. V usage is TRBV20-1 and J usage is TRBJ2-5; maybe TRBD2 (5 bases). The CDR3 totals 13 residues. The ends were cut back, 4 bases at V and 2 bases at J, with 11 bases in the middle. Per the germline V gene, CDR1 is DFQATT and CDR2 is SNEGSKA (reference sequence). CDR3 residues: CSAKRGLQETQYF. The CDR3 DNA sequence: TGCAGTGCTAAGCGAGGGCTACAAGAGACCCAGTACTTC.

This chain joins TRBV5-4 and TRBJ2-1; D is ambiguous. The germline CDR1 and CDR2 sequences are SGHNT and YYREEE (reference sequence). V was shortened by 4 bases and J by 8 bases, with 10 bases between the two germline ends. The CDR3 length is 12 residues. CDR3 sequence: CASSPLRDEQFF. The CDR3 bases are TGTGCCAGCAGCCCCCTAAGGGATGAGCAGTTCTTC.

This clonotype was recorded many times. The genes are TRBV6-2 or TRBV6-3 and TRBJ1-1; TRBD1 is a possible D gene (6 bases). Per germline, CDR1 MNHEY and CDR2 SVGEGT. The CDR3 has 13 amino acids. V lost 5 bases and J 5 bases, leaving 12 bases between the germline ends. The CDR3 sequence: CASSRGLGTEAFF. In nucleotides, the CDR3 is TGTGCCAGCAGTCGGGGGCTTGGGACTGAAGCTTTCTTT.

The chain carries TRBV12-3 or TRBV12-4 and TRBJ1-1; the D is unclear. CDR3 length: 13 residues. Trimming took off 3 bases at V and 3 bases at J, with 8 bases between the two ends. This CDR3 is CASSLVMHTEAFF. The CDR3 coding sequence is TGTGCCAGCAGTTTGGTAATGCACACTGAAGCTTTCTTT.

This clonotype appeared a few times. The chain carries TRBV29-1 and TRBJ2-1; D is perhaps TRBD1 or TRBD2 (5 bases each). Germline CDR1 SQVTM, CDR2 ANQGSEA. The CDR3 covers 11 residues. V was cut by 2 bases and J by 9 bases, with 8 bases left in between. The chain's CDR3 is CSVEKGPEQFF. As DNA, the CDR3 is TGCAGCGTTGAAAAGGGACCTGAGCAGTTCTTC.

This clonotype is medium-sized within its sample. This chain connects TRBV6-5 to TRBJ1-1, with a possible D match to TRBD1 (5 bases). The germline gives CDR1 MNHEY, CDR2 SVGAGI. The CDR3 runs 16 residues. Trimming shortened V by 1 base and J by 6 bases, and 18 bases separated the two germline ends. CDR3 sequence reads: CASSYWVVRQGAEAFF. The CDR3 DNA reads as TGTGCCAGCAGTTACTGGGTAGTCAGGCAGGGCGCTGAAGCTTTCTTT.

This chain uses TRBV4-1 with TRBJ2-1, with 7 bases lining up with TRBD2. Unmatched junction bases numbered 10, after V lost 0 bases and J lost 8 bases. The germline V gene has CDR1 MGHRA and CDR2 YSYEKL. The CDR3 consists of 16 residues. For the CDR3, the DNA is TGCGCCAGCAGCCAAGATAGGACTAGAGGGTCCTATGAGCAGTTCTTC. It specifies CASSQDRTRGSYEQFF.

The chain has TRBV4-1 and TRBJ2-7; 8 bases align to TRBD2. V lost 3 bases and J lost 0; bases outside the gene matches: 7. The CDR3 is made up of 16 amino acids. CDR1 and CDR2 from the germline V gene are MGHRA and YSYEKL. CDR3 region: CASSHSRGTSSYEQYF. The CDR3 region has the DNA TGCGCCAGCAGCCACTCACGAGGGACTAGCTCCTACGAGCAGTACTTC.

The genes are TRBV11-2 and TRBJ1-2, with 8 bases fitting TRBD1. The CDR3 length is 16 residues. Germline V gene sequence: CDR1 SGHAT, CDR2 FQNNGV. V gave up 6 bases and J gave up 0 bases; unmatched junction bases: 9. In nucleotides, the CDR3 is TGTGCCAGCAGTTTGGACAGGGTGCCTGCTAACTATGGCTACACCTTC. Translated, it gives CASSLDRVPANYGYTF.

J is TRBJ1-4 and V is TRBV6-6; D not certain. The V and J ends lost 3 bases and 2 bases respectively, with 16 bases between them. This CDR3 is built from 17 residues. CDR1 is MNHNY, CDR2 SVGAGI, per germline (reference sequence). CDR3 coding DNA: TGTGCCAGCAGTTATATTGGAGTTGCGCCTACTAATGAAAAACTGTTTTTT. It translates to CASSYIGVAPTNEKLFF.

Many counts were recorded for this clonotype. The chain recombines TRBV11-3 with TRBJ2-2; D possibly corresponds to TRBD1 (5 bases). CDR3 length: 14 amino acids. The germline V gene encodes CDR1 SGHNT and CDR2 YENEEA. The V and J ends lost 4 bases and 5 bases respectively, with 11 bases between them. The CDR3 here is CASSSERTTGELFF. CDR3 nucleotides: TGTGCCAGCAGCTCAGAAAGGACAACCGGGGAGCTGTTTTTT.

This clonotype appeared a few times. V is TRBV28 and J is TRBJ2-7, with TRBD2 matching over 14 bases. This CDR3 is 16 amino acids long. Germline loops: CDR1 MDHEN, CDR2 SYDVKM. V shed 5 bases and J 2 bases; nucleotides not matched to a gene: 5. The CDR3, as DNA: TGTGCCAGCAGTGACGGGACTAGCGGGAGTCCCTACGAGCAGTACTTC. Protein: CASSDGTSGSPYEQYF.

The rearrangement links TRBV6-1 to TRBJ2-7; tentative D call: TRBD2 (5 bases). The CDR3 consists of 13 residues. Germline V gene lookup returns CDR1 MNHNS and CDR2 SASEGT. V shed 0 bases and J shed 9 bases, with 12 bases lying between them. The CDR3 DNA reads TGTGCCAGCAGTGAAGCGCAGCGAGGGTGGCAGTACTTC. This codes for CASSEAQRGWQYF.